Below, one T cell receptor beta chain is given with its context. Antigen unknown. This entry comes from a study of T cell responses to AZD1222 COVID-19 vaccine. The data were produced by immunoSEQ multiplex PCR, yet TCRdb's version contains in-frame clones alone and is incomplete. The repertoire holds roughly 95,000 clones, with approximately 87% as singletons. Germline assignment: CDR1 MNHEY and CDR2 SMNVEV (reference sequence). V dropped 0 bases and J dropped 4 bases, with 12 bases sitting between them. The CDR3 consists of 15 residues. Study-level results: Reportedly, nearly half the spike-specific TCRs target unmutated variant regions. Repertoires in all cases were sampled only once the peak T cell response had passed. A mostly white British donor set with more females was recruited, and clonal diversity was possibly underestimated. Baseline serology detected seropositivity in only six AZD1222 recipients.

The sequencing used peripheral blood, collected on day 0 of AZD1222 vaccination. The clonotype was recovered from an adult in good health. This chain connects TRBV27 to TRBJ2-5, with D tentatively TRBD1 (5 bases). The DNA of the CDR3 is TGTGCCAGCAGTTTATCCGGCAGGGTCTTAGAGACCCAGTACTTC. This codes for CASSLSGRVLETQYF.